Below are 30 T cell receptor beta chains sequenced from a single sample in a study of cytomegalovirus exposure and HLA in healthy donors. Primers for the PCR totalled 60 Vbeta and 13 Jbeta. Profiling relied on immunoSEQ multiplex PCR, and the TCRdb table lists in-frame clones only, not all of them. The sample has 110,000 or so clones, approximately 79% seen once. The sequenced sample was PBMCs. These receptors all stem from a man aged 45-60 years in good health and CMV-seropositive.

The CDR3 is CASSLGAGLDYGYTF. The CDR3 DNA reads as TGTGCCAGCAGCTTGGGAGCAGGGTTAGACTATGGCTACACCTTC. V usage is TRBV5-6 and J usage is TRBJ1-2; D is possibly TRBD1 (5 bases). CDR3 length equals 15 residues. The V end was cut by 0 bases, the J end by 3 bases, with 12 bases between. Germline V gives CDR1 SGHDT, CDR2 YYEEEE.

V gene TRBV6-5 combines with J gene TRBJ2-6; a weak D match, TRBD2 (6 bases). Germline V lookup: CDR1 MNHEY, CDR2 SVGAGI. The CDR3 sequence is 16 residues long. V lost 0 bases, J lost 7 bases, and 13 bases lay in between. DNA for the CDR3: TGTGCCAGCAGTTACTCGAGGGGACTGGGTGCCAACGTCCTGACTTTC. Protein product: CASSYSRGLGANVLTF.

The rearrangement joins TRBV11-2 to TRBJ2-4; TRBD1 aligns across 9 bases. The CDR3 runs 15 residues. V was clipped by 7 bases and J by 0 bases; unmatched bases: 4. Germline V gene lookup returns CDR1 SGHAT and CDR2 FQNNGV. The CDR3 coding sequence is TGTGCCAGCACGCCGGGACAGGGAGCCAAAAACATTCAGTACTTC. Protein: CASTPGQGAKNIQYF.

The sample holds one count of this clone. V usage is TRBV7-2 and J usage is TRBJ2-7, with 8 bases aligning to TRBD1. This CDR3 region has 14 residues. The germline V gene encodes CDR1 SGHTA and CDR2 FQGNSA. Trimming took 3 bases from V and 3 from J; bases not matched to a gene: 4. The CDR3 spells CASSFKQGGYEQYF. CDR3 coding DNA: TGTGCCAGCAGCTTTAAACAGGGGGGCTACGAGCAGTACTTC.

This clone was found a few times. The rearrangement joins TRBV6-5 to TRBJ1-1; D is ambiguous. Germline V gives CDR1 MNHEY, CDR2 SVGAGI. Trimming removed 0 bases from V and 2 bases from J, with 7 bases in between. The CDR3 has 14 residues. CDR3 amino acids: CASSYSNRNTEAFF. The CDR3 nucleotides read TGTGCCAGCAGTTACTCGAACAGAAACACTGAAGCTTTCTTT.

The rearrangement links TRBV4-1 to TRBJ1-4, with D possibly TRBD1 on 6 matching bases. V was clipped by 0 bases and J by 8 bases, with 16 bases between them. The length of the CDR3 is 16 residues. CDR1 and CDR2 from the germline V gene are MGHRA and YSYEKL. In DNA, the CDR3 is TGCGCCAGCAGCCAAGATCTAGGGACGAGGGGGGAAAAACTGTTTTTT. This sequence encodes CASSQDLGTRGEKLFF.

The chain links TRBV4-1 to TRBJ1-2; D not resolved. The CDR3 covers 13 residues. Germline V gene lookup returns CDR1 MGHRA and CDR2 YSYEKL. V was clipped by 1 base and J by 4 bases, with 7 bases between them. In DNA, the CDR3 is TGCGCCAGCAGCCAAGTAAACAGCTATGGCTACACCTTC. Its translation: CASSQVNSYGYTF.

This chain joins TRBV7-2 and TRBJ2-7; 11 bases agree with TRBD1. CDR3 length: 13 amino acids. V was pared by 3 bases and J by 7 bases, with 2 bases of the junction left unmatched. CDR1 is SGHTA, CDR2 FQGNSA, per germline. The DNA of the CDR3 is TGTGCCAGCAGCTTCGGGACAGGGGGTGAGCAGTACTTC. Its translation is CASSFGTGGEQYF.

This clone occurred once. The chain links TRBV2 to TRBJ2-7, with a tentative D call TRBD1 (5 bases). This CDR3 spans 13 amino acids. Trimming left V 6 bases short and J 5 bases short, with 14 bases between. Germline values: CDR1 SNHLY, CDR2 FYNNEI. DNA for the CDR3: TGTGCCAGCAGCCTGAGGCAGGGAAACGAGCAGTACTTC. The encoded protein is CASSLRQGNEQYF.

This chain uses TRBV4-3 with TRBJ2-2, with 9 bases identical to TRBD2. The CDR3 has 17 residues. The germline V gene has CDR1 LGHNA and CDR2 YSLEER. The J segment lost 2 bases and the V segment lost 0 bases, leaving 4 bases of the junction unmatched. CDR3 in DNA: TGCGCCAGCAGCCAAGAGATGGGACTAGCAAACACCGGGGAGCTGTTTTTT. Its translation is CASSQEMGLANTGELFF.

The chain couples TRBV28 to TRBJ2-5; D unresolved. This CDR3 has 13 amino acids. Germline V CDR1 and CDR2: MDHEN, SYDVKM. Trimming pared 5 bases from V and 7 bases from J, leaving 14 bases between. CDR3 loop: CASSPAGERTQYF. CDR3 sequence (DNA): TGTGCCAGCAGTCCTGCAGGTGAGAGGACCCAGTACTTC.

The chain couples TRBV28 to TRBJ1-1; D unclear. The V end was cut by 6 bases, the J end by 6 bases, with 11 bases between. The germline V gene has CDR1 MDHEN and CDR2 SYDVKM. The CDR3 contains 12 residues. The CDR3 region is CASRSQRPEAFF. As DNA, the CDR3 is TGTGCCAGCAGGTCCCAGAGGCCTGAAGCTTTCTTT.

The chain recombines TRBV4-3 with TRBJ1-3; 10 bases are shared with TRBD1. Germline V CDR1 and CDR2: LGHNA, YSLEER. This CDR3 has 17 residues. J was trimmed by 4 bases and V by 3 bases; bases with no gene match: 9. In DNA form, the CDR3 reads TGCGCCAGCAGCCAGGACCGGGACAGGGGAAGAGGAAACACCATATATTTT. Protein product: CASSQDRDRGRGNTIYF.

This chain connects TRBV5-4 to TRBJ2-1, with 8 nucleotides matching TRBD2. Germline CDR1 reads SGHNT; CDR2 reads YYREEE (reference sequence). CDR3 size: 20 residues. Trimming at V came to 0 bases and at J to 0 bases, leaving 14 bases not matched to a gene. The CDR3, as DNA: TGTGCCAGCAGCTTGGGTGGGGGCTTGGGAGCGGGGGTCTCCTACAATGAGCAGTTCTTC. This codes for CASSLGGGLGAGVSYNEQFF.

V is TRBV5-5 and J is TRBJ2-7, with 9 bases matching TRBD1. Germline trimming cut 4 bases from V and 0 bases from J; bases unmatched to any gene: 5. CDR3 length: 15 amino acids. The germline V gene has CDR1 SGHKS and CDR2 YYEKEE (reference sequence). CDR3 coding DNA: TGTGCCAGCAGCGAACAGGGGGCCCGCTCCTACGAGCAGTACTTC. It yields the protein CASSEQGARSYEQYF. The complete variable domain, with remaining parts taken from reference TRBV5-5 and TRBJ2-7, reads DAGVTQSPTHLIKTRGQQVTLRCSPISGHKSVSWYQQVLGQGPQFIFQYYEKEERGRGNFPDRFSARQFPNYSSELNVNALLLGDSALYLCASSEQGARSYEQYFGPGTRLTVT.

V usage is TRBV11-2 and J usage is TRBJ2-7, with TRBD2 as a possible D gene (6 bases). The CDR3 extends over 16 amino acids. V lost 3 bases to trimming and J lost 2 bases, with 17 bases between them. Germline V lookup: CDR1 SGHAT, CDR2 FQNNGV. Written as DNA, the CDR3 is TGTGCCAGCAGCTTTAAACTGGTGCCTAGCGCCTACGAGCAGTACTTC. Amino acid sequence: CASSFKLVPSAYEQYF. The full variable domain, its missing parts supplied by reference TRBV11-2 and TRBJ2-7, is EAGVAQSPRYKIIEKRQSVAFWCNPISGHATLYWYQQILGQGPKLLIQFQNNGVVDDSQLPKDRFSAERLKGVDSTLKIQPAKLEDSAVYLCASSFKLVPSAYEQYFGPGTRLTVT.

V gene TRBV28 combines with J gene TRBJ1-1; the D gene is possibly TRBD1 (6 bases). The CDR3 runs 12 residues. Germline CDR1 reads MDHEN; CDR2 reads SYDVKM. V was clipped by 5 bases and J by 5 bases, with 9 bases between them. DNA for the CDR3: TGTGCCAGCAGTCCAGGGGCTACTGAAGCTTTCTTT. Protein sequence: CASSPGATEAFF.

This chain uses TRBV5-6 with TRBJ2-1; D may be TRBD2 (6 bases). Germline V gene sequence: CDR1 SGHDT, CDR2 YYEEEE. This CDR3 contains 15 residues. Trimming cost V 0 bases and J 5 bases, with 12 bases left between them. The CDR3 here is CASSLGGLEDNEQFF. The CDR3 DNA sequence: TGTGCCAGCAGCTTGGGGGGACTTGAAGACAATGAGCAGTTCTTC.

This sequence joins TRBV6-1 and TRBJ2-5; 8 nucleotides match TRBD2. The CDR3 is made up of 13 amino acids. The junction had 8 bases not matched to a gene; V was cut back by 10 bases and J by 4 bases. Germline V CDR1 and CDR2: MNHNS, SASEGT. Written as DNA, the CDR3 is TGTGCCACCCGGGAGGGAGCCGGAGAGACCCAGTACTTC. Amino acids: CATREGAGETQYF.

A word on this clone: A read error may produce the germline difference seen at one junction end. Other DNA sequences in this specimen translate into the identical CDR3. CDR3 sequence reads: CAISDSTGGAFF. CDR3 nucleotides: TGCGCCATCAGTGATTCGACAGGGGGAGCTTTCTTT. J is TRBJ1-1 and V is TRBV10-3; 9 bases match TRBD1. The CDR3 extends over 12 amino acids. Germline-derived CDR1 and CDR2 are ENHRY and SYGVKD.

The rearrangement links TRBV5-1 to TRBJ2-5; a possible D gene is TRBD2 (6 bases). Trimming left V 4 bases short and J 4 bases short, with 14 bases between. The CDR3 contains 14 residues. The germline V gene has CDR1 SGHRS and CDR2 YFSETQ. The CDR3, as DNA: TGCGCCAGCAGCGAGACTAGTACCCCAGAGACCCAGTACTTC. Translating gives CASSETSTPETQYF.

This chain uses TRBV11-2 with TRBJ2-1, with 8 positions matching TRBD2. Germline values: CDR1 SGHAT, CDR2 FQNNGV. The CDR3 is 18 residues long. The J segment lost 1 base and the V segment lost 7 bases, leaving 15 bases of the junction unmatched. The CDR3 coding sequence is TGTGCCAGCATCAACCCAACGCGGGGGGCGAGGTCCTACAATGAGCAGTTCTTC. Translating gives CASINPTRGARSYNEQFF.

The CDR3 DNA is TGTGCCAGCATTTCGGTCCGAGGGCTGGATACGCAGTATTTT. This sequence encodes CASISVRGLDTQYF. J is TRBJ2-3 and V is TRBV2; a possible D gene is TRBD2 (5 bases). CDR1 and CDR2 from the germline V gene are SNHLY and FYNNEI. Trimming cost V 7 bases and J 6 bases, with 17 bases left between them. The CDR3 runs 14 residues. Using reference TRBV2 and TRBJ2-3 for the parts outside the CDR3, the full variable domain is EPEVTQTPSHQVTQMGQEVILRCVPISNHLYFYWYRQILGQKVEFLVSFYNNEISEKSEIFDDQFSVERPDGSNFTLKIRSTKLEDSAMYFCASISVRGLDTQYFGPGTRLTVL.

The chain joins TRBV7-2 to TRBJ2-3, with D possibly TRBD2 on 6 matching bases. Deletions cut 7 bases from V and 3 bases from J, with 23 bases between. Germline CDR1 SGHTA, CDR2 FQGNSA. This CDR3 is 17 amino acids long. The CDR3 coding sequence is TGTGCCAGCACCCCATGGATGGGCGGGACGGGGACAGATACGCAGTATTTT. Protein: CASTPWMGGTGTDTQYF.

Of note for this clone: One end of the junction varies from germline; a read error may be responsible. The gene calls are TRBV7-9 and TRBJ2-5, with 10 bases lining up with TRBD1. The CDR3 has 13 amino acids. Per the germline V gene, CDR1 is SEHNR and CDR2 is FQNEAQ (reference sequence). The CDR3 is CASSLMVGQGMDF. CDR3 in DNA: TGTGCCAGCAGCTTAATGGTGGGACAGGGGATGGACTTC.

The chain couples TRBV9 to TRBJ1-2; TRBD1 aligns across 7 bases. After removal of 4 bases from V and 5 bases from J, the junction contained 8 bases not matched to a gene. CDR1 is SGDLS and CDR2 is YYNGEE in the germline V gene. The CDR3 has 14 amino acids. CDR3 bases: TGTGCCAGCAGCCCTACGGGACAGCTATATGGCTACACCTTC. Its protein is CASSPTGQLYGYTF.

The rearrangement links TRBV10-3 to TRBJ2-3, with D possibly TRBD2 on 5 matching bases. This CDR3 contains 16 residues. Germline CDR1 reads ENHRY; CDR2 reads SYGVKD. The germline V and J ends were trimmed by 4 bases and 4 bases, with 18 bases remaining between them. The DNA for the CDR3 is TGTGCCATCAGTGGTTCAATCGGGGTTCGAGCAGATACGCAGTATTTT. Protein: CAISGSIGVRADTQYF.

The genes are TRBV27 and TRBJ2-7; a weak D match, TRBD2 (7 bases). Germline assignment: CDR1 MNHEY and CDR2 SMNVEV (reference sequence). Trimming pared 8 bases from V and 2 bases from J, leaving 22 bases between. This CDR3 comprises 16 residues. CDR3 sequence: CASALGGVPSTYEQYF. The CDR3, as DNA: TGTGCCAGCGCGTTAGGGGGGGTCCCCTCTACCTACGAGCAGTACTTC.

CDR3 amino acids: CASTAGQGLGYTF. CDR3 bases: TGTGCCAGCACCGCGGGACAGGGACTTGGCTACACCTTC. The J gene is TRBJ1-2, the V gene TRBV28; 9 bases agree with TRBD1. There are 13 residues in the CDR3. Germline values: CDR1 MDHEN, CDR2 SYDVKM. V lost 7 bases, J lost 7 bases, and 7 bases stayed unmatched.

Only one count was recorded for this clone. The chain recombines TRBV21-1 with TRBJ2-7; the table's D gene call, TRBD2, was not cross checked with the DNA. TRBV21-1 is a known pseudogene. The CDR3 totals 17 residues. In DNA, the CDR3 is TGTGCCAGCAGCAAAGGCGGTCCGGCGGGATCCCCATACGAGCAGTACTTC. Amino acid sequence: CASSKGGPAGSPYEQYF.